These T cell receptor beta chains were read from a single sample in a study of T cell changes during pregnancy in multiple sclerosis. Only in-frame clones appear in the TCRdb table, and some are missing; sequencing was by immunoSEQ multiplex PCR. The sample shows roughly 48,000 clones, 88% of them seen only once. Sequenced here: CD4+ T cells from peripheral blood mononuclear cells, sampled in the second trimester of pregnancy. Receptors were obtained from a female donor with multiple sclerosis, enrolled in a pregnancy study. The CDR3 runs from the conserved cysteine through the conserved F or W. Each record gives: clone size, J gene, D gene, V gene, CDR3 protein, CDR3 DNA. D genes are given only for firm matches. Clone size is not always given. Where it is, it says once, few, many or a class for expanded clones.

NA TRBJ2-3 NA TRBV6-5 CASSYDKTGDTDTQYF TGTGCCAGCAGTTACGATAAGACAGGTGACACAGATACGCAGTATTTT
NA TRBJ2-1 TRBD2 TRBV27 CASSLGRGMDYEQFF TGTGCCAGCAGTTTGGGGAGGGGAATGGACTATGAGCAGTTCTTC
once TRBJ2-1 TRBD1 TRBV6-6 CASTPGQGLNEQFF TGTGCCAGCACCCCGGGACAGGGTCTCAATGAGCAGTTCTTC
NA TRBJ2-5 NA TRBV2 CASTGQPGETQYF TGTGCCAGCACTGGGCAGCCTGGGGAGACCCAGTACTTC
NA TRBJ2-7 NA TRBV5-5 CASSLLRVNEQYF TGTGCCAGCAGCTTGCTGAGGGTCAACGAGCAGTACTTC
NA TRBJ2-7 NA TRBV28 CASSLWGSSYEQYF TGTGCCAGCAGTTTATGGGGGAGCTCCTACGAGCAGTACTTC
NA TRBJ1-2 TRBD1 TRBV2 CASNLQGANYGYTF TGTGCCAGCAATTTACAGGGGGCAAACTATGGCTACACCTTC
NA TRBJ1-2 TRBD1 TRBV6-5 CASRPRDRVIDGYTF TGTGCCAGCAGACCTAGGGACAGGGTAATCGATGGCTACACCTTC
NA TRBJ1-1 NA TRBV19 CASSNGGGTEAFF TGTGCCAGTAGTAATGGGGGGGGGACTGAAGCTTTCTTT
NA TRBJ1-3 TRBD1 TRBV28 CASVQGGMGNTIYF TGTGCCTCCGTACAGGGGGGAATGGGAAACACCATATATTTT
once TRBJ2-7 TRBD2 TRBV28 CASLRAGVGYEQYF TGTGCCAGCCTAAGGGCGGGAGTAGGGTACGAGCAGTACTTC
NA TRBJ2-1 TRBD2 TRBV5-1 CASSFQYGGLDTGEQFF TGCGCCAGCAGCTTCCAGTATGGGGGACTAGACACGGGTGAGCAGTTCTTC
NA TRBJ2-3 TRBD1 TRBV7-9 CASSLYRGSTDTQYF TGTGCCAGCAGCTTGTACAGGGGGAGCACAGATACGCAGTATTTT
NA TRBJ2-1 TRBD2 TRBV10-3 CAIRPGLAGGPRSNEQFF TGTGCCATCAGACCGGGACTAGCGGGAGGGCCTAGGTCCAATGAGCAGTTCTTC
once TRBJ2-1 NA TRBV19 CASSPGFNNEQFF TGTGCCAGTAGTCCGGGTTTCAACAATGAGCAGTTCTTC
NA TRBJ2-5 NA TRBV7-2 CASSLDFTTETQYF TGTGCCAGCAGCTTAGATTTCACTACGGAGACCCAGTACTTC
NA TRBJ2-5 NA TRBV27 CASSSLGHLQETQYF TGTGCCAGCAGTTCCCTGGGACACCTCCAAGAGACCCAGTACTTC
NA TRBJ2-7 TRBD2 TRBV5-4 CASSWGLEYEQYF TGTGCCAGCAGCTGGGGACTAGAATACGAGCAGTACTTC
NA TRBJ2-1 NA TRBV19 CASSIVYDYQYNEQFF TGTGCCAGTAGTATAGTTTATGACTACCAGTACAATGAGCAGTTCTTC
NA TRBJ1-4 NA TRBV6-5 CASSYLDSPQLFF TGTGCCAGCAGTTACTTAGACAGCCCTCAACTGTTTTTT
once TRBJ2-7 TRBD2 TRBV5-6 CASSPGGLAYEQYF TGTGCCAGCAGCCCTGGGGGACTAGCGTACGAGCAGTACTTC
NA TRBJ2-1 TRBD2 TRBV10-3 CATGNSGSSGEQFF TGTGCCACCGGGAATAGCGGGAGTTCGGGTGAGCAGTTCTTC
NA TRBJ1-4 NA TRBV7-9 CASSTQIGRNEKLFF TGTGCCAGCAGCACACAGATAGGCCGTAATGAAAAACTGTTTTTT
NA TRBJ2-1 TRBD2 TRBV11-2 CASSTRGTSGYSYNEQFF TGTGCCAGCAGCACTAGGGGGACTAGCGGGTACTCCTACAATGAGCAGTTCTTC
NA TRBJ2-7 TRBD2 TRBV19 CASSFRTSGIREQYF TGTGCCAGTAGTTTTAGGACTAGCGGGATACGCGAGCAGTACTTC
NA TRBJ1-1 NA TRBV5-6 CASSLLSGFTEAFF TGTGCCAGCAGCTTGCTATCAGGGTTCACTGAAGCTTTCTTT
NA TRBJ2-1 NA TRBV28 CASHVSSDSNEQFF TGTGCCAGCCATGTCAGCAGCGACTCGAATGAGCAGTTCTTC
NA TRBJ2-5 TRBD1 TRBV2 CASSGTDEETQYF TGTGCCAGCTCCGGGACAGATGAAGAGACCCAGTACTTC
NA TRBJ2-5 TRBD1 TRBV27 CASSPGGETQYF TGTGCCAGCAGTCCAGGGGGAGAGACCCAGTACTTC
NA TRBJ1-1 NA TRBV7-3 CASSLGGVPSRTEAFF TGTGCCAGCAGCTTAGGGGGGGTCCCCTCGAGGACTGAAGCTTTCTTT
NA TRBJ2-1 NA TRBV29-1 CSAIGRVIWSNEQFF TGCAGCGCGATAGGCCGGGTGATTTGGTCGAATGAGCAGTTCTTC
NA TRBJ2-3 NA TRBV19 CASSFLTYTDTQYF TGTGCCAGTAGTTTCCTGACATACACAGATACGCAGTATTTT
once TRBJ2-4 NA TRBV7-3 CASSLARSNIQYF TGTGCCAGCAGCTTAGCCAGATCAAACATTCAGTACTTC
once TRBJ2-2 TRBD2 TRBV14 CASSQFTGTSYPGELFF TGTGCCAGCAGCCAATTTACGGGGACTAGCTATCCCGGGGAGCTGTTTTTT
NA TRBJ2-3 TRBD2 TRBV29-1 CSVVLAGAADTQYF TGCAGCGTGGTCCTAGCGGGAGCGGCAGATACGCAGTATTTT
NA TRBJ2-5 TRBD1 TRBV2 CANKGQIETQYF TGTGCCAACAAGGGACAGATTGAGACCCAGTACTTC
NA TRBJ2-5 TRBD2 TRBV7-2 CASSSFSGITETQYF TGTGCCAGCAGCTCGTTTAGCGGGATTACGGAGACCCAGTACTTC
NA TRBJ1-1 TRBD1 TRBV28 CASSSRMDREAFF TGTGCCAGCAGTTCTAGAATGGACAGGGAAGCTTTCTTT
NA TRBJ1-2 NA TRBV7-2 CASSSGQFPVYGYTF TGTGCCAGCAGCTCTGGACAGTTCCCCGTCTATGGCTACACCTTC
NA TRBJ1-1 NA TRBV20-1 CSARFQGEAFF TGCAGTGCTAGGTTCCAGGGTGAAGCTTTCTTT
NA TRBJ2-6 NA TRBV19 CASSIPTMASYSGANVLTF TGTGCCAGTAGTATTCCGACAATGGCCTCCTACTCTGGGGCCAACGTCCTGACTTTC
NA TRBJ2-1 TRBD2 TRBV4-1 CASSGTSGPSYNEQFF TGCGCCAGCTCCGGGACTAGCGGACCCTCCTACAATGAGCAGTTCTTC
NA TRBJ1-4 NA TRBV6-1 CAGSYSLSTNEKLFF TGTGCCGGATCGTATAGCCTTTCAACTAATGAAAAACTGTTTTTT
NA TRBJ2-7 NA TRBV30 CAWSNPRGLYEQYF TGTGCCTGGAGTAACCCTCGGGGACTTTACGAGCAGTACTTC
NA TRBJ1-2 TRBD1 TRBV28 CASSLSPRQGTGGYTF TGTGCCAGCAGTTTATCCCCGCGACAGGGTACAGGGGGCTACACCTTC
NA TRBJ2-1 NA TRBV7-9 CASSRLLDYSYNEQFF TGTGCCAGCAGCCGCCTTTTAGACTACTCCTACAATGAGCAGTTCTTC
NA TRBJ2-3 TRBD2 TRBV9 CASSPPSGIWYF TGTGCCAGCAGCCCCCCTAGCGGGATATGGTATTTT
NA TRBJ2-3 NA TRBV5-4 CASSLWRGMGDTQYF TGTGCCAGCAGCTTGTGGCGCGGGATGGGAGATACGCAGTATTTT
NA TRBJ1-1 TRBD1 TRBV28 CASSLFRDSNTEAFF TGTGCCAGCAGTTTATTCCGGGACAGTAACACTGAAGCTTTCTTT
few TRBJ1-5 NA TRBV19 CASSPQGGNQPQHF TGTGCCAGTAGTCCCCAGGGTGGCAATCAGCCCCAGCATTTT
NA TRBJ2-7 TRBD2 TRBV7-9 CASSRTPTSGRTPDYEQYF TGTGCCAGCAGCCGGACTCCTACTAGCGGGAGGACCCCAGACTACGAGCAGTACTTC
NA TRBJ1-1 NA TRBV4-3 CASSQDSMNTEAFF TGCGCCAGCAGCCAAGATAGCATGAACACTGAAGCTTTCTTT
once TRBJ2-7 TRBD2 TRBV10-3 CAISESTSGGYGQYF TGTGCCATCAGTGAGAGTACTAGCGGGGGCTACGGGCAGTACTTC
few TRBJ2-3 TRBD1 TRBV5-1 CASSPGQGATDTQYF TGCGCCAGCAGCCCAGGACAGGGGGCAACAGATACGCAGTATTTT
NA TRBJ1-4 NA TRBV10-3 CAISGGQTEEKLFF TGTGCCATCAGTGGGGGACAAACCGAAGAAAAACTGTTTTTT
few TRBJ1-1 NA TRBV6-5 CASSYRSLNTEAFF TGTGCCAGCAGTTACAGGAGTTTGAACACTGAAGCTTTCTTT
NA TRBJ2-7 TRBD1 TRBV10-2 CASSPNTGTGGSYEQYF TGCGCCAGCAGTCCTAATACCGGGACAGGGGGCTCCTACGAGCAGTACTTC
NA TRBJ1-1 NA TRBV6-1 CASSTGRMGTEAFF TGTGCCAGCAGTACAGGACGGATGGGGACTGAAGCTTTCTTT
NA TRBJ1-2 TRBD1 TRBV5-1 CASSLAIQGAKPYGYTF TGCGCCAGCAGCTTGGCAATACAGGGGGCCAAGCCCTATGGCTACACCTTC